The T cell receptor beta chain described here comes from a study of OX40 agonist ivuxolimab in advanced cancers. V was shortened by 0 bases and J by 4 bases, with 12 bases between the two germline ends. The CDR3 is 14 residues long. Germline V CDR1 and CDR2: SQVTM, ANQGSEA. Produced via immunoSEQ multiplex PCR; TCRdb's table is partial and in-frame only. Among about 70,000 clones listed, around 90% were seen once. This TCR derives from an adult with an advanced solid tumor such as melanoma, head and neck, liver or kidney cancer. This chain uses TRBV29-1 with TRBJ1-2; D might be TRBD1 (5 bases). This specimen was CD4+ or CD8+ T cells sorted from blood, taken in a trial of the OX40 agonist ivuxolimab. The CDR3 here is CSVEDQAGPYGYTF. CDR3 in DNA: TGCAGCGTTGAAGATCAGGCGGGGCCCTATGGCTACACCTTC.